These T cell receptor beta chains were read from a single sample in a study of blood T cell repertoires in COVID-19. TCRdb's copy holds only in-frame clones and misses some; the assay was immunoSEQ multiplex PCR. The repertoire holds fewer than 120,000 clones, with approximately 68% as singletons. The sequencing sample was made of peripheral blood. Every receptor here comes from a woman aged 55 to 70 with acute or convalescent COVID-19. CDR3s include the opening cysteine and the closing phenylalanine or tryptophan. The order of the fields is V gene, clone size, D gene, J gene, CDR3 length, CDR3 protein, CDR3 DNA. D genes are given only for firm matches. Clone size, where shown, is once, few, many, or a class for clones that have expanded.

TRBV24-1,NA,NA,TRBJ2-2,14,CATKSPSDTGELFF,TGTGCCACCAAGAGCCCTTCGGACACCGGGGAGCTGTTTTTT
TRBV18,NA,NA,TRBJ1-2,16,CASSPARGRGTDGYTF,TGTGCCAGCTCACCAGCCCGTGGCAGGGGTACAGATGGCTACACCTTC
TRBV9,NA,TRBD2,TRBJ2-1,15,CASSRSGGTYNEQFF,TGTGCCAGCAGCCGGAGCGGGGGGACCTACAATGAGCAGTTCTTC
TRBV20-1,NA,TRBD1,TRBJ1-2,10,CSARDGRTGF,TGCAGTGCTAGAGATGGCAGGACAGGCTTC
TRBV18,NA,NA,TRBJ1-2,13,CASSPPQDYGYTF,TGTGCCAGCTCACCACCCCAGGACTATGGCTACACCTTC
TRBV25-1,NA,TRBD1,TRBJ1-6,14,CASSLGTGNSPLHF,TGTGCCAGCAGTCTTGGGACAGGAAATTCACCCCTCCACTTT
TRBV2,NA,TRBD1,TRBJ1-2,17,CASKAQGLVFGNYGYTF,TGTGCCAGCAAGGCACAGGGGCTCGTATTTGGTAACTATGGCTACACCTTC
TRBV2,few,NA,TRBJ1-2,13,CASLMTLNYGYTF,TGTGCCAGCCTGATGACTCTTAACTATGGCTACACCTTC
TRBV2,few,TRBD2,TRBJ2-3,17,CASDDFSGGAATDTQYF,TGTGCCAGCGATGATTTTAGCGGGGGGGCCGCCACAGATACGCAGTATTTT
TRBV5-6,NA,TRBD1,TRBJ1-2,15,CASSLTGGIYYGYTF,TGTGCCAGCAGCTTGACAGGGGGAATATACTATGGCTACACCTTC
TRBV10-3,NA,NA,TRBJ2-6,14,CATGEPSGANVLTF,TGTGCCACGGGGGAACCCTCTGGGGCCAACGTCCTGACTTTC
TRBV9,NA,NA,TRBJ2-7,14,CASSDGRGAVEQYF,TGTGCCAGCAGCGACGGACGGGGGGCGGTCGAGCAGTACTTC
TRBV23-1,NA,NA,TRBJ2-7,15,CASSQGGVRPYEQYF,TGCGCCAGCAGTCAGGGTGGAGTCAGACCCTACGAGCAGTACTTC
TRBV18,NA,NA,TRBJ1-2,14,CASAIDPDGLGYTF,TGTGCCAGCGCAATCGATCCGGACGGACTTGGCTACACCTTC
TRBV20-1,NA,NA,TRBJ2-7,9,CSAPSEQYF,TGCAGTGCACCCAGCGAGCAGTACTTC
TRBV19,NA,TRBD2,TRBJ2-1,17,CASTDESSGGGSHEQFF,TGTGCCAGCACCGACGAAAGTAGCGGGGGGGGATCCCATGAGCAGTTCTTC
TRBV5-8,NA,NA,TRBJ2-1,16,CASSSGTGSSYNEQFF,TGTGCCAGCAGCTCAGGAACTGGTAGCTCCTACAATGAGCAGTTCTTC
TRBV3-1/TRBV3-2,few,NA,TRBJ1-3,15,CASSQDRVSGNTIYF,TGTGCCAGCAGCCAAGACAGGGTCTCTGGAAACACCATATATTTT
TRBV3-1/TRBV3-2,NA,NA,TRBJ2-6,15,CASSQAVSGANVLTF,TGTGCCAGCAGCCAAGCCGTCTCTGGGGCCAACGTCCTGACTTTC
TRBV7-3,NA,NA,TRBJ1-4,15,CASSLGQAENEKLFF,TGTGCCAGCAGCTTAGGTCAGGCAGAAAATGAAAAACTGTTTTTT
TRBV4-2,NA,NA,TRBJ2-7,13,CASSPGSSYEQYF,TGTGCCAGCAGCCCGGGGAGCTCCTACGAGCAGTACTTC
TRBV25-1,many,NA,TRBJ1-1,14,CASGHRAMNTEAFF,TGTGCCAGCGGACACAGGGCAATGAACACTGAAGCTTTCTTT
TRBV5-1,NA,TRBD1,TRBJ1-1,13,CASRFERTGGAFF,TGCGCCAGCAGATTCGAAAGGACAGGCGGAGCTTTCTTT
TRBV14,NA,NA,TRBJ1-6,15,CASSQDLRIGSPLHF,TGTGCCAGCAGCCAAGATCTGAGGATAGGTTCACCCCTCCACTTT
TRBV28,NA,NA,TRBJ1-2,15,CASSLGGRRRMGYTF,TGTGCCAGCAGTTTGGGGGGGCGGAGGCGGATGGGCTACACCTTC
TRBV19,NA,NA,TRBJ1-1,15,CASRGRFPMNTEAFF,TGTGCCAGTCGAGGGCGCTTTCCCATGAACACTGAAGCTTTCTTT
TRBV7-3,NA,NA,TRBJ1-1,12,CASSFDGTEAFF,TGTGCCAGCAGCTTCGACGGGACTGAAGCTTTCTTT
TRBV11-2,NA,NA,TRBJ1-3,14,CASSLDFPGNTIYF,TGTGCCAGCAGCTTAGACTTCCCTGGAAACACCATATATTTT
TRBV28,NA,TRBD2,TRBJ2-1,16,CASSWASGGAGNEQFF,TGTGCCAGCAGTTGGGCTAGCGGGGGGGCCGGGAATGAGCAGTTCTTC
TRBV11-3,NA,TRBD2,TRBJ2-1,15,CASSPSGGALNEQFF,TGTGCCAGCAGTCCTAGCGGGGGGGCCCTTAATGAGCAGTTCTTC
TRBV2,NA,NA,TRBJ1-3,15,CASKIEESAGNTIYF,TGTGCCAGCAAAATCGAGGAGTCGGCTGGAAACACCATATATTTT
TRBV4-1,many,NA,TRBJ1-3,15,CASSQLQLSGNTIYF,TGCGCCAGCAGCCAACTACAGCTCTCTGGAAACACCATATATTTT
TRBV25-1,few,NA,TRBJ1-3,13,CASSQGLGNTIYF,TGTGCCAGCTCTCAGGGACTTGGAAACACCATATATTTT
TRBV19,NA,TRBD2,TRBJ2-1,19,CASSLTSSGGQLSYNEQFF,TGTGCCAGTAGTCTAACCTCTAGCGGGGGGCAATTAAGCTACAATGAGCAGTTCTTC
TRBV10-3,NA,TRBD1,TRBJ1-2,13,CAIRGTANYGYTF,TGTGCCATCAGGGGGACAGCGAACTATGGCTACACCTTC
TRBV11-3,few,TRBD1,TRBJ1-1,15,CASSSSGQGVTEAFF,TGTGCCAGCAGCTCATCGGGACAGGGTGTCACTGAAGCTTTCTTT
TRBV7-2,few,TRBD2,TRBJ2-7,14,CASRDLAGAYEQYF,TGTGCCAGCAGGGATCTAGCGGGCGCCTACGAGCAGTACTTC
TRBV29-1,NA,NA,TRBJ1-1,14,CSVEDRGLDTEAFF,TGCAGCGTTGAAGATCGAGGACTTGACACTGAAGCTTTCTTT
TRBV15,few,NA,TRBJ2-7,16,CATSRDQGQLSYEQYF,TGTGCCACCAGCAGAGACCAGGGGCAATTATCCTACGAGCAGTACTTC
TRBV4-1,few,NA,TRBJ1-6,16,CASSQVPGSYNSPLHF,TGCGCCAGCAGCCAAGTACCAGGAAGCTATAATTCACCCCTCCACTTT
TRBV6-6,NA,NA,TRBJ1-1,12,CASGYRVTEAFF,TGTGCCAGCGGATACAGGGTTACTGAAGCTTTCTTT
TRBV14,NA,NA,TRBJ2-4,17,CASSPGIDAAYKNIQYF,TGTGCCAGCAGCCCGGGTATAGATGCGGCATACAAAAACATTCAGTACTTC
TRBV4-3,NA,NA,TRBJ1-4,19,CASSRQTGLKGATNEKLFF,TGCGCCAGCAGCCGCCAAACAGGGCTTAAAGGAGCAACTAATGAAAAACTGTTTTTT
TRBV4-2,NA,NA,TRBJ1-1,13,CASSRERDTEAFF,TGTGCCAGCAGCCGTGAGAGGGACACTGAAGCTTTCTTT
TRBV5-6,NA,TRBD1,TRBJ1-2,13,CASVPTGGTGYTF,TGTGCCAGCGTGCCGACAGGGGGCACCGGCTACACCTTC
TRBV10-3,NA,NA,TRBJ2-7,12,CAAKDTDYEQYF,TGTGCCGCGAAAGACACCGACTACGAGCAGTACTTC
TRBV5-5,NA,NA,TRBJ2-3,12,CASFSSTDTQYF,TGTGCCAGTTTCTCTAGCACAGATACGCAGTATTTT
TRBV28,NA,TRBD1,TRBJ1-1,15,CASSSEGAQDTEAFF,TGTGCCAGCAGTTCGGAGGGGGCGCAGGACACTGAAGCTTTCTTT
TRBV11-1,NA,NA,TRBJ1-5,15,CASSLGSGRDEPQHF,TGTGCCAGCAGCTTAGGTTCGGGTCGCGACGAGCCCCAGCATTTT
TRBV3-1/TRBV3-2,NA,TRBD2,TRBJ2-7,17,CASSQDLGSGGAYEQYF,TGTGCCAGCAGCCAAGATTTGGGTAGCGGGGGGGCCTACGAGCAGTACTTC